Below are 18 T cell receptor beta chains sequenced from a single sample in a study of identical twins. TCRdb recomputed calls from the 5' RACE reads with MiXCR, one row per CDR3 protein. The repertoire consists of 400,000 to 500,000 distinct CDR3 sequences, with roughly an eighth occurring once and the leading ten covering about 1%. Another study also made use of these data, one on yellow fever vaccine responses in identical twins.

The sample consisted of CD4+ T cells sorted from blood. These receptors were taken from a woman aged 18-29 years in good health.

In its sample, this clonotype was seen a few times. The CDR3 DNA is TGTGCCAGCACACTAGGGACTAACCAATACGAGCAGTACTTC. This codes for CASTLGTNQYEQYF. The V call is TRBV6-1, the J call TRBJ2-7, with 7 bases aligning to TRBD2. Germline CDR1 reads MNHNS; CDR2 reads SASEGT. The CDR3 extends over 14 amino acids. With 7 bases clipped from V and 4 bases from J, the junction kept 10 bases outside the gene matches.

In this sample, this clonotype turned up many times. CDR3 in amino acids: CASSSGLAVYTDTQYF. The CDR3 nucleotides read TGTGCCAGCAGTTCTGGACTAGCGGTTTACACAGATACGCAGTATTTT. V usage is TRBV12-3 or TRBV12-4 and J usage is TRBJ2-3; TRBD2 aligns across 10 bases. Germline trimming cut 4 bases from V and 2 bases from J; bases unmatched to any gene: 6. The CDR3 sequence is 16 residues long.

This clonotype was picked up many times. The J gene is TRBJ1-2, the V gene TRBV6-1, with TRBD1 identical over 9 bases. Germline CDR1 reads MNHNS; CDR2 reads SASEGT. V shed 4 bases and J 3 bases; nucleotides not matched to a gene: 6. The CDR3 contains 15 residues. CDR3 sequence: CASSGGGTGHYGYTF. DNA of the CDR3: TGTGCCAGCAGTGGGGGCGGGACAGGGCACTATGGCTACACCTTC.

This clonotype was recorded many times. The rearrangement joins TRBV20-1 to TRBJ2-1; a weak D match, TRBD2 (6 bases). The CDR3 totals 15 residues. Trimming removed 5 bases from V and 1 base from J, with 15 bases in between. The germline V gene has CDR1 DFQATT and CDR2 SNEGSKA (reference sequence). The DNA of the CDR3 is TGCAGTGCTCAAATTTTGGAGGGATCCTACAATGAGCAGTTCTTC. Amino acids: CSAQILEGSYNEQFF.

The chain carries TRBV27 and TRBJ2-3, with D perhaps TRBD1 (6 bases). Germline CDR1 MNHEY, CDR2 SMNVEV (reference sequence). V was cut by 0 bases and J by 4 bases, with 14 bases left in between. This CDR3 spans 16 amino acids. The CDR3 DNA sequence: TGTGCCAGCAGTTTATCGAGGGGGATCAGTTCAGATACGCAGTATTTT. It specifies CASSLSRGISSDTQYF.

The chain carries TRBV20-1 and TRBJ2-5, with TRBD2 identical over 7 bases. Unmatched junction bases numbered 8, after V lost 2 bases and J lost 2 bases. Germline assignment: CDR1 DFQATT and CDR2 SNEGSKA (reference sequence). This CDR3 has 15 residues. The CDR3 spells CSARTPRGVQETQYF. CDR3 nucleotides: TGCAGTGCTAGAACACCCCGGGGGGTACAAGAGACCCAGTACTTC.

The rearrangement uses TRBV15 and TRBJ2-7, with D possibly TRBD1 on 6 matching bases. V dropped 3 bases and J dropped 4 bases, with 19 bases sitting between them. CDR3 size: 16 residues. The germline V gene has CDR1 LNHNV and CDR2 YYDKDF (reference sequence). CDR3 sequence: CATSRIRQVETYEQYF. CDR3 DNA: TGTGCCACCAGCAGGATTCGACAGGTAGAAACTTACGAGCAGTACTTC.

This clonotype was seen a few times. The chain joins TRBV30 to TRBJ2-5; TRBD1 might be the D (6 bases). The CDR3 totals 11 residues. Germline CDR1 is GTSNPN and CDR2 is SVGIG (reference sequence). The V gene lost 5 bases and the J gene lost 4 bases, with 8 bases spanning the gap. CDR3 sequence (DNA): TGTGCCTGGCAGGGGAGAGAGACCCAGTACTTC. It is translated as CAWQGRETQYF.

This clonotype appeared a few times. The V gene is TRBV6-5, the J gene TRBJ1-2; D call uncertain. Germline CDR1 MNHEY, CDR2 SVGAGI. This CDR3 has 16 residues. V was pared by 0 bases and J by 5 bases, with 16 bases between. The CDR3 bases are TGTGCCAGCAGTTACTCTGTCCAGTCCGAGGCTTATGGCTACACCTTC. Encoded protein: CASSYSVQSEAYGYTF.

The chain employs TRBV28 and TRBJ2-7; 8 bases agree with TRBD2. This CDR3 is built from 14 residues. The germline gives CDR1 MDHEN, CDR2 SYDVKM. V lost 6 bases, J lost 3 bases, and 7 bases stayed unmatched. The CDR3 nucleotides are TGTGCCAGCAGCGGGAGGGTTGGTCTCTACGAGCAGTACTTC. Amino acids: CASSGRVGLYEQYF.

This clonotype was seen only a few times. This chain uses TRBV21-1 with TRBJ2-7; the table calls TRBD2, which could not be checked here. TRBV21-1 is a known pseudogene. CDR3 length: 17 residues. Here the CDR3 DNA reads TGTGCCAGCAGCAACCGACGAGGGCTACAGGCCTCCTACGAGCAGTACTTC. Protein: CASSNRRGLQASYEQYF.

This clonotype was recorded a few times. The chain combines TRBV29-1 with TRBJ1-3; no clear D. V was cut by 0 bases and J by 7 bases, with 7 bases left in between. The CDR3 spans 12 residues. Per germline, CDR1 SQVTM and CDR2 ANQGSEA. This CDR3 is CSVEDLGNTIYF. Written as DNA, the CDR3 is TGCAGCGTTGAAGATTTGGGGAACACCATATATTTT. Full variable domain (rest looked up from reference TRBV29-1 and TRBJ1-3): SAVISQKPSRDICQRGTSLTIQCQVDSQVTMMFWYRQQPGQSLTLIATANQGSEATYESGFVIDKFPISRPNLTFSTLTVSNMSPEDSSIYLCSVEDLGNTIYFGEGSWLTVV.

The chain is built from TRBV2 and TRBJ2-3; a weak D match, TRBD2 (6 bases). CDR3 length: 15 amino acids. The V end was cut by 6 bases, the J end by 0 bases, with 13 bases between. Germline-derived CDR1 and CDR2 are SNHLY and FYNNEI. The CDR3 loop is CASRRRSGSTDTQYF. DNA of the CDR3: TGTGCCAGCAGGAGGAGAAGCGGGAGCACAGATACGCAGTATTTT.

This clonotype was counted only a few times. The rearrangement links TRBV29-1 to TRBJ1-1; D possibly corresponds to TRBD1 (6 bases). Germline V gives CDR1 SQVTM, CDR2 ANQGSEA. Between the trimmed V and J ends, which lost 7 bases and 0 bases, there was a span of 9 bases. This CDR3 comprises 12 residues. The CDR3 here is CSARGLNTEAFF. In DNA, the CDR3 is TGCAGCGCCAGGGGCCTGAACACTGAAGCTTTCTTT. Supplemented by reference TRBV29-1 and TRBJ1-1, the full variable domain reads SAVISQKPSRDICQRGTSLTIQCQVDSQVTMMFWYRQQPGQSLTLIATANQGSEATYESGFVIDKFPISRPNLTFSTLTVSNMSPEDSSIYLCSARGLNTEAFFGQGTRLTVV.

This clonotype occurred a few times. V and J are TRBV30 and TRBJ1-1; a possible D gene is TRBD1 (5 bases). CDR1 is GTSNPN, CDR2 SVGIG, per germline (reference sequence). The V and J ends lost 1 base and 0 bases respectively, with 9 bases between them. CDR3 size: 14 residues. CDR3 amino acids: CAWSAGDVNTEAFF. DNA for the CDR3: TGTGCCTGGAGTGCGGGGGACGTGAACACTGAAGCTTTCTTT. The entire variable domain, with the rest obtained from reference TRBV30 and TRBJ1-1, is as follows: SQTIHQWPATLVQPVGSPLSLECTVEGTSNPNLYWYRQAAGRGLQLLFYSVGIGQISSEVPQNLSASRPQDRQFILSSKKLLLSDSGFYLCAWSAGDVNTEAFFGQGTRLTVV.

This chain uses TRBV4-2 with TRBJ2-7; D is undetermined. CDR3 length equals 13 residues. V dropped 4 bases and J dropped 2 bases, with 9 bases sitting between them. From germline, CDR1 is LGHNA and CDR2 YNFKEQ. CDR3 sequence: CASSRRLAYEQYF. In DNA form, the CDR3 reads TGTGCCAGCAGCCGGAGACTTGCCTACGAGCAGTACTTC.

This clonotype was counted between two and nine times. J is TRBJ2-3 and V is TRBV9; 10 bases map to TRBD2. The CDR3 is made up of 16 amino acids. The junction had 5 bases not matched to a gene; V was cut back by 0 bases and J by 4 bases. Germline CDR1 SGDLS, CDR2 YYNGEE. The CDR3 nucleotides read TGTGCCAGCAGCGTAGTCAGCGGGGGGGCCGCAGATACGCAGTATTTT. Translation: CASSVVSGGAADTQYF.

This clonotype was picked up many times. J is TRBJ2-2 and V is TRBV28, with 8 bases that match TRBD1. Germline trimming cut 5 bases from V and 1 base from J; bases unmatched to any gene: 6. Germline values: CDR1 MDHEN, CDR2 SYDVKM. This CDR3 contains 16 residues. In DNA, the CDR3 is TGTGCCAGCAGTCCGCCGGGGACAGGGAACACCGGGGAGCTGTTTTTT. Protein sequence: CASSPPGTGNTGELFF.